These 17 T cell receptor beta chains were all obtained from the same sample, sequenced in a study of T cells in Graves' hyperthyroidism and ophthalmopathy (dated by TCRdb to the late 2010s). Library method: multiplex PCR. Sequencing used an Illumina HiSeq 2000. The TCR beta CDR3 regions were amplified from the RNA transcripts. The first round of RT-PCR for the TCR CDR3 was performed with the HTBI primer set and the Qiagen OneStep RT-PCR kit. Through fastp at Q25 and MiXCR, TCRdb rebuilt clones from the public reads, retaining in-frame beta chains. Rows with a matching CDR3 protein are joined into one entry that keeps the most common DNA and genes. Here the sample has approximately 690,000 distinct CDR3 sequences; more than 14% occur a single time. The leading ten clones occupy about an eighth of the sample. Sequenced: blood. The receptor source for this set is a woman between 45 and 65 years old with Graves' ophthalmopathy.

This clonotype has just a few counts. The junction differs from germline at one of its ends, possibly a read error. The chain employs TRBV7-9 and TRBJ2-7; D remains unclear. The CDR3 sequence is 12 residues long. Germline lookup yields CDR1 SEHNR and CDR2 FQNEAQ (reference sequence). CDR3 sequence (DNA): TGTGCCAGCAACTTAGTTGGCTCCGAGCAGTACTTC. Translation: CASNLVGSEQYF.

There are many counts of this clonotype. The rearrangement joins TRBV12-3 or TRBV12-4 to TRBJ2-1, with D possibly matching TRBD2 (5 bases). Deletions cut 1 base from V and 2 bases from J, with 15 bases between. CDR3 length: 17 residues. CDR3 DNA sequence: TGTGCCAGCAGTTTAGAAGTACGGGTTAGCGCCTACAATGAGCAGTTCTTC. Residues: CASSLEVRVSAYNEQFF.

This clonotype was seen at least ten times. This chain uses TRBV6-6 with TRBJ2-1; D is unresolved. The V gene's germline CDR1 is MNHNY and CDR2 SVGAGI (reference sequence). The CDR3 totals 16 residues. The V gene lost 0 bases and the J gene lost 0 bases, with 9 bases spanning the gap. CDR3 in amino acids: CASSYSARNSYNEQFF. CDR3 nucleotides: TGTGCCAGCAGTTACTCCGCGCGGAACTCCTACAATGAGCAGTTCTTC.

This clonotype turned up a few times. One end of the junction fails to match germline, which may point to a read error. J is TRBJ1-4 and V is TRBV7-7; D is unresolved. The germline CDR1 and CDR2 sequences are SSHAT and FNYEAQ (reference sequence). The CDR3 is made up of 17 amino acids. CDR3 bases: TGTGCTAGCAGCCTACAGAGGGAGTCCACATCTAATGAAAAACTGTTTTTT. Translated, it gives CASSLQRESTSNEKLFF.

A few counts support this clonotype. The rearrangement uses TRBV6-1 and TRBJ1-3; unclear D gene. Deletions cut 5 bases from V and 3 bases from J, with 14 bases between. The CDR3 has 15 residues. CDR1 and CDR2 (germline): MNHNS, SASEGT. CDR3 protein: CASSPLDGVGNTIYF. CDR3 sequence (DNA): TGTGCCAGCAGTCCTCTTGACGGGGTTGGAAACACCATATATTTT.

In its sample, this clonotype was seen many times. The chain recombines TRBV18 with TRBJ2-1, with 7 bases matching TRBD1. Germline-derived CDR1 and CDR2 are KGHSH and LQKENI. The CDR3 has 15 residues. V shed 6 bases and J 5 bases; nucleotides not matched to a gene: 10. The DNA of the CDR3 is TGTGCCAGCTCCCCTCGACAGGGTTTGAACAATGAGCAGTTCTTC. It specifies CASSPRQGLNNEQFF.

This clonotype was counted at least ten times. The CDR3 bases are TGTGCCAGCAGTTACCACGGCCGGGGAGAGACCCAGTACTTC. Amino acids: CASSYHGRGETQYF. The J gene is TRBJ2-5, the V gene TRBV6-6; weak D call: TRBD2 (5 bases). There are 14 residues in the CDR3. Germline V gene sequence: CDR1 MNHNY, CDR2 SVGAGI (reference sequence). V was clipped by 2 bases and J by 4 bases, with 11 bases between them.

The table lists this clonotype with many counts. This rearrangement joins TRBV12-3 or TRBV12-4 to TRBJ2-7; possible D gene TRBD2, 6 bases. The CDR3 is 14 residues long. Trimming pared 2 bases from V and 2 bases from J, leaving 10 bases between. CDR3 DNA: TGTGCCAGCAGTTTATTTGGAGGGGCCTACGAGCAGTACTTC. Residues: CASSLFGGAYEQYF.

Concerning this clonotype: A read error is possible here, since a much larger clone lies one base away. The CDR3 DNA reads as TGTGCCAGCAGTTTTTCTGGGGCTGGGCAGTTCTTC. Encoded protein: CASSFSGAGQFF. The V and J genes are TRBV28 and TRBJ2-1; D is possibly TRBD1 (5 bases). The CDR3 sequence is 12 residues long. The V end was cut by 3 bases, the J end by 12 bases, with 12 bases between. Germline CDR1 reads MDHEN; CDR2 reads SYDVKM.

As for this clonotype: A much larger clone is a single base away; this may be a read error. This chain connects TRBV6-1 to TRBJ2-3; 7 bases are a match to TRBD2. The trim removed 6 bases at V and 8 bases at J, leaving 11 bases unmatched. The CDR3 has 14 residues. The V gene's germline CDR1 is MNHNS and CDR2 SASEGT. The CDR3 sequence: CASSLVSGGGTQYF. The CDR3 DNA is TGTGCCAGCAGCCTGGTCAGCGGCGGGGGTACGCAGTATTTT.

This clonotype has ten or more counts. The chain uses TRBV6-1 and TRBJ2-7; 10 bases map to TRBD2. Unmatched junction bases numbered 7, after V lost 7 bases and J lost 4 bases. The CDR3 totals 14 residues. Germline CDR1 reads MNHNS; CDR2 reads SASEGT. CDR3 coding DNA: TGTGCCAGCAAATGGACTAGCGGCTTGTACGAGCAGTACTTC. This gives the protein CASKWTSGLYEQYF.

Many counts were recorded for this clonotype. The chain carries TRBV6-6 and TRBJ1-2; 7 bases fit TRBD1. The CDR3 extends over 13 amino acids. Germline CDR1 and CDR2: MNHNY and SVGAGI (reference sequence). Trimming at V came to 4 bases and at J to 3 bases, leaving 2 bases not matched to a gene. The CDR3 protein is CASSFDRDYGYTF. The CDR3 bases are TGTGCCAGCAGTTTCGACAGGGACTATGGCTACACCTTC.

This clonotype was counted many times. V gene TRBV20-1 combines with J gene TRBJ2-1; 7 bases align to TRBD2. Losses at the gene ends were 2 bases for V and 3 bases for J; bases not matched to a gene: 4. This CDR3 has 14 residues. Germline CDR1 reads DFQATT; CDR2 reads SNEGSKA (reference sequence). CDR3 coding DNA: TGCAGTGCTAGAAGCGGGATCCGCTACAATGAGCAGTTCTTC. This translates into CSARSGIRYNEQFF.

This clonotype has at least ten counts. This may arise from a read error, as a much more abundant clone is one base away. The V call is TRBV28, the J call TRBJ1-1, with 7 bases that match TRBD1. The trim removed 5 bases at V and 0 bases at J, leaving 6 bases unmatched. The CDR3 contains 15 residues. Germline CDR1 is MDHEN and CDR2 is SYDVKM. The CDR3 protein is CASSPQTGLNTEAFF. Written as DNA, the CDR3 is TGTGCCAGCAGTCCCCAGACAGGGCTGAACACTGAAGCTTTCTTT.

At least ten counts were recorded for this clonotype. This chain joins TRBV18 and TRBJ1-1, with 8 bases identical to TRBD1. CDR3 length equals 17 residues. Germline CDR1 KGHSH, CDR2 LQKENI. V trimming: 1 base; J trimming: 4 bases; junction bases outside the gene matches: 11. The CDR3 spells CASSPLGGQDVFTEAFF. CDR3 nucleotides: TGTGCCAGCTCACCACTTGGGGGACAGGACGTTTTCACTGAAGCTTTCTTT. Looking up the rest from reference TRBV18 and TRBJ1-1 gives the full variable domain: NAGVMQNPRHLVRRRGQEARLRCSPMKGHSHVYWYRQLPEEGLKFMVYLQKENIIDESGMPKERFSAEFPKEGPSILRIQQVVRGDSAAYFCASSPLGGQDVFTEAFFGQGTRLTVV.

This clonotype was detected ten times or more. V is TRBV5-1 and J is TRBJ1-1; no firm D call. The V end was cut by 2 bases, the J end by 4 bases, with 12 bases between. This CDR3 is 14 amino acids long. Germline CDR1 and CDR2: SGHRS and YFSETQ. The CDR3 region is CASSFGFRGTEAFF. CDR3 nucleotides: TGCGCCAGCAGCTTCGGGTTTCGGGGCACTGAAGCTTTCTTT.

The chain carries TRBV20-1 and TRBJ2-1; perhaps TRBD2 as D (5 bases). Germline loops: CDR1 DFQATT, CDR2 SNEGSKA (reference sequence). V shed 7 bases and J shed 3 bases, with 10 bases lying between them. The CDR3 is 12 amino acids. Here the CDR3 reads CSVREFYNEQFF. DNA for the CDR3: TGCAGTGTGAGGGAGTTCTACAATGAGCAGTTCTTC.